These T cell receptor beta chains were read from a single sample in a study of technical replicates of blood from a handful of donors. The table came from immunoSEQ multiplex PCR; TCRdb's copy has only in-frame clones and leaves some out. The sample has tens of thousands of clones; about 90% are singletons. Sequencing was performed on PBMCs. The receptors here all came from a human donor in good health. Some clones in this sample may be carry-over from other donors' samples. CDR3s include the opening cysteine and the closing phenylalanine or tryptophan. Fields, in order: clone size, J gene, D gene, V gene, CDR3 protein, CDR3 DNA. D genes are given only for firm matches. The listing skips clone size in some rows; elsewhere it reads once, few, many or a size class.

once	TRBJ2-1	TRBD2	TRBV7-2	CASSLAPGTSGKYEQFF	TGTGCCAGCAGCTTAGCCCCAGGGACTAGCGGGAAATATGAGCAGTTCTTC
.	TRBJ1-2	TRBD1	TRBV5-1	CASSVDRDSYGYTF	TGCGCCAGCAGCGTCGACAGGGATAGCTATGGCTACACCTTC
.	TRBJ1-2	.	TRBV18	CASSPGANYGYTF	TGTGCCAGCTCACCGGGAGCTAACTATGGCTACACCTTC
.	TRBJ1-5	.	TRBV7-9	CASSTDRNNQPQHF	TGTGCCAGCAGCACCGACAGGAATAATCAGCCCCAGCATTTT
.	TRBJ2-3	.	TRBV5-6	CASSTAGTSTDTQYF	TGTGCCAGCAGCACCGCGGGAACCAGCACAGATACGCAGTATTTT
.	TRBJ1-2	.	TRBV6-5	CASSLVGYGYTF	TGTGCCAGCAGCTTGGTCGGCTATGGCTACACCTTC
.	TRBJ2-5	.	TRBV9	CASSPRGLQETQYF	TGTGCCAGCAGCCCTAGGGGCCTCCAAGAGACCCAGTACTTC
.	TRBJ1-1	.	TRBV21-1	CASSHRAPGTEAFF	TGTGCCAGCAGTCACAGGGCCCCGGGCACTGAAGCTTTCTTT
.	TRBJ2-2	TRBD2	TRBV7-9	CASSSTSGRNTGELFF	TGTGCCAGCAGCTCCACTAGCGGGAGGAACACCGGGGAGCTGTTTTTT
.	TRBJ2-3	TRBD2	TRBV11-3	CASSGRGLTDTQYF	TGTGCCAGCAGCGGGAGGGGCCTCACAGATACGCAGTATTTT
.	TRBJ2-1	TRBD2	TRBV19	CASSGAPGLFYNEQFF	TGTGCCAGTAGTGGCGCGCCGGGACTATTCTACAATGAGCAGTTCTTC
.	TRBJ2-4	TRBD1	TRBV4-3	CASSQDLTGGAWNIQYF	TGCGCCAGCAGCCAAGACTTGACAGGGGGCGCGTGGAACATTCAGTACTTC
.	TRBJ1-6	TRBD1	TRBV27	CASSFDRGLSPLHF	TGTGCCAGCAGTTTTGACAGGGGGCTTTCACCCCTCCACTTT
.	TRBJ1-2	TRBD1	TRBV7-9	CASSQSGTGGQGYTF	TGTGCCAGCAGCCAGTCCGGGACAGGGGGACAGGGCTACACCTTC
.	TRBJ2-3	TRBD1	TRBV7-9	CASSPRTGGASDTQYF	TGTGCCAGCAGCCCGAGGACAGGGGGCGCGTCAGATACGCAGTATTTT
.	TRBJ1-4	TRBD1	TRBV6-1	CASSTSTGVAEKLFF	TGTGCCAGCAGTACGTCAACAGGGGTAGCAGAAAAACTGTTTTTT
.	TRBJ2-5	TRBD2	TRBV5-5	CASSLGGGVRETQYF	TGTGCCAGCAGCTTGGGGGGAGGGGTCCGGGAGACCCAGTACTTC
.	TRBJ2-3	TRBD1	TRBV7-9	CASSLGGRGSTDTQYF	TGTGCCAGCAGCTTAGGAGGCAGGGGGAGCACAGATACGCAGTATTTT
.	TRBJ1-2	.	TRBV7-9	CASSTNLRELFGYTF	TGTGCCAGCAGCACGAACCTAAGGGAGCTCTTTGGCTACACCTTC
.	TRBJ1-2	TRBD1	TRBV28	CASSLGGATGANYGYTF	TGTGCCAGCAGTTTAGGGGGGGCGACAGGGGCTAACTATGGCTACACCTTC
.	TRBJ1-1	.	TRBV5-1	CASSLVGRGGMNTEAFF	TGCGCCAGCAGCTTAGTCGGCCGGGGAGGAATGAACACTGAAGCTTTCTTT
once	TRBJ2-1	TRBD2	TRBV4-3	CASSQEELAAYNEQFF	TGCGCCAGCAGCCAAGAGGAACTAGCGGCGTACAATGAGCAGTTCTTC
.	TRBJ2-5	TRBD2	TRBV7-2	CASSLTASGRVAQYF	TGTGCCAGCAGCTTAACGGCTAGCGGGCGTGTGGCCCAGTACTTC
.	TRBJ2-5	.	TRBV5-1	CASSLGQGLGETQYF	TGCGCCAGCAGCTTGGGACAGGGACTGGGGGAGACCCAGTACTTC
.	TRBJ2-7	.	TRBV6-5	CASSYGAPLYEQYF	TGTGCCAGCAGTTACGGGGCCCCCCTCTACGAGCAGTACTTC
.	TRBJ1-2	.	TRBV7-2	CASSLAAGGYTF	TGTGCCAGCAGCTTAGCCGCGGGTGGCTACACCTTC
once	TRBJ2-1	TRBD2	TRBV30	CAWELAFSNNEQFF	TGTGCCTGGGAACTAGCGTTTTCGAACAATGAGCAGTTCTTC
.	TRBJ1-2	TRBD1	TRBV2	CASSPGTGSGGYTF	TGTGCCAGCAGTCCCGGGACAGGGTCAGGGGGCTACACCTTC
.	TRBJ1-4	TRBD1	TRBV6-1	CASSTGAGGEKLFF	TGTGCCAGCAGTACAGGGGCTGGGGGTGAAAAACTGTTTTTT
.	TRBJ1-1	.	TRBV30	CAWRRGWVTEAFF	TGTGCCTGGAGAAGAGGCTGGGTCACTGAAGCTTTCTTT
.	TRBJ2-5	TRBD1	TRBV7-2	CASSLYGRQGGLETQYF	TGTGCCAGCAGCTTATATGGCCGACAGGGTGGGTTGGAGACCCAGTACTTC
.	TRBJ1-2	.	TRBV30	CAWTVGQGYGYTF	TGTGCCTGGACCGTGGGGCAGGGATATGGCTACACCTTC
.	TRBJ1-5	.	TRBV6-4	CASSDNTEFDSNQPQHF	TGTGCCAGCAGTGACAATACAGAGTTCGATAGCAATCAGCCCCAGCATTTT
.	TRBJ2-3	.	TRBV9	CASSVGGSLDTQYF	TGTGCCAGCAGCGTAGGCGGCAGCTTAGATACGCAGTATTTT
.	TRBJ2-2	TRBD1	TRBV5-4	CASNMQGAITGELFF	TGTGCCAGCAATATGCAGGGGGCGATCACCGGGGAGCTGTTTTTT
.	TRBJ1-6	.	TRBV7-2	CASSFDQYNSPLHF	TGTGCCAGCAGCTTCGATCAGTATAATTCACCCCTCCACTTT
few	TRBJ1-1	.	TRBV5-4	CASSLDPVPAEAFF	TGTGCCAGCAGCTTGGATCCGGTCCCCGCTGAAGCTTTCTTT
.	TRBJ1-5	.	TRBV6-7	CASSYSWGEEYQPQHF	TGTGCCAGCAGTTACTCTTGGGGGGAGGAATATCAGCCCCAGCATTTT
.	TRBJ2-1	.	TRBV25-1	CASSVRNEQFF	TGTGCCAGCAGTGTGAGGAATGAGCAGTTCTTC
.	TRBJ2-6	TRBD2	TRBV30	CAWRELAGLSGANVLTF	TGTGCCTGGAGAGAACTAGCGGGTCTCTCTGGGGCCAACGTCCTGACTTTC
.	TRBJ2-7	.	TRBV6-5	CASSYGRKNEQYF	TGTGCCAGCAGTTACGGGAGAAAGAACGAGCAGTACTTC
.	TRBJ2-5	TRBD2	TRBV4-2	CASSQATSGTGGETQYF	TGTGCCAGCAGCCAAGCTACTAGCGGGACCGGGGGGGAGACCCAGTACTTC
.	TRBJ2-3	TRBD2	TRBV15	CATSRSQRGGRIADTQYF	TGTGCCACCAGCAGATCCCAGAGGGGCGGGAGGATCGCAGATACGCAGTATTTT
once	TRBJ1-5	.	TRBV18	CASSPEGVQPQHF	TGTGCCAGCTCACCAGAAGGAGTTCAGCCCCAGCATTTT
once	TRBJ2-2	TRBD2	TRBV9	CASSQHSGGAGTGELFF	TGTGCCAGCAGCCAACATTCCGGGGGGGCCGGTACCGGGGAGCTGTTTTTT
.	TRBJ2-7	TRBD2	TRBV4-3	CASSQQILAGDPYEQYF	TGCGCCAGCAGCCAACAGATACTAGCGGGGGACCCCTACGAGCAGTACTTC
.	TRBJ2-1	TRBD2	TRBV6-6	CASTGSAGESYNEQFF	TGTGCCAGCACAGGGTCGGCGGGAGAGTCCTACAATGAGCAGTTCTTC
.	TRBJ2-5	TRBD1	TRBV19	CASRDREGQETQYF	TGTGCCAGTAGGGACAGGGAAGGGCAAGAGACCCAGTACTTC
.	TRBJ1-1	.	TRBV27	CASSLAGFRTEAFF	TGTGCCAGCAGTTTAGCAGGGTTCCGCACTGAAGCTTTCTTT